This T cell receptor (beta chain) was captured by sequencing in a study of blood T cell repertoires in COVID-19. Study context: In each case, the material was cDNA or gDNA derived from T cells, B-cell-depleted T cells, or PBMCs.

Profiled with immunoSEQ multiplex PCR; TCRdb holds only in-frame clones, not every one. The sample includes a few hundred thousand clones, approximately 90% of them seen just once. Germline V gene lookup returns CDR1 SNHLY and CDR2 FYNNEI. The CDR3 is 16 amino acids. The J segment lost 6 bases and the V segment lost 2 bases, leaving 12 bases of the junction unmatched. Cohorts were determined from participant-reported clinical history. For recovered donors of Cohort 3, there were two negative PCRs, clearance, or symptom resolution. The source of this sequence is a woman between 18 and 30 years old who had recovered from COVID-19. This chain links TRBV2 with TRBJ1-2; 7 positions agree with TRBD1. Sequenced sample: PBMCs or T cells enriched from blood (not recorded which). The CDR3 reads CASSEYLAGGKDGYTF. CDR3 nucleotides: TGTGCCAGCAGTGAATACTTAGCAGGGGGTAAGGATGGCTACACCTTC.